The 16 T cell receptor beta chains below come from one sample, sequenced in a study of blood T cell repertoires in COVID-19 (dated by TCRdb to about 2020). Libraries were constructed by the immunoSEQ multiplex PCR assay. In its TCRdb copy, this immuneACCESS table keeps in-frame sequences only and misses some clones. Where compared with another copy, unresolved V genes explain less than half of these, and the others have no known cause. In all, the sample holds approximately 150,000 clones, and 82% of those were seen once. The ten largest clones represent roughly 8.1% of the sample. The sample comprised peripheral blood. The receptors were gathered from a woman aged 65 to 85 with acute or convalescent COVID-19.

The gene calls are TRBV7-9 and TRBJ1-2; TRBD1 agrees at 7 bases. The CDR3 consists of 15 residues. Per the germline V gene, CDR1 is SEHNR and CDR2 is FQNEAQ (reference sequence). The V and J ends lost 1 base and 4 bases, in that order; junction bases with no gene match: 6. CDR3 in amino acids: CASSLGGDSSYGYTF. Here the CDR3 DNA reads TGTGCCAGCAGCTTAGGAGGGGACAGTAGCTATGGCTACACCTTC.

This chain joins TRBV10-3 and TRBJ2-7; 7 nucleotides align to TRBD1. Looked up from germline, CDR1 is ENHRY and CDR2 is SYGVKD. V lost 4 bases and J lost 5; bases outside the gene matches: 11. There are 15 residues in the CDR3. CDR3 sequence (DNA): TGTGCCATCAGTGGAGACAGGGATTTGATGGACGAGCAGTACTTC. Residues: CAISGDRDLMDEQYF.

The chain recombines TRBV6-4 with TRBJ1-1; tentative D call: TRBD1 (6 bases). CDR1 is MRHNA and CDR2 is SNTAGT in the germline V gene. V gave up 7 bases and J gave up 1 base, with 13 bases separating them. CDR3 length: 14 amino acids. The CDR3 loop reads CASKGDPENTEAFF. Here the CDR3 DNA reads TGTGCCAGCAAGGGGGACCCCGAGAACACTGAAGCTTTCTTT.

This chain joins TRBV12-3 or TRBV12-4 and TRBJ2-5; a weak D match, TRBD1 (6 bases). The V gene lost 7 bases and the J gene lost 1 base, with 10 bases spanning the gap. The CDR3 has 13 amino acids. The CDR3 DNA reads TGTGCCAGCAACCGGGACACCCAAGAGACCCAGTACTTC. Its translation: CASNRDTQETQYF.

There are many counts of this clone. The chain recombines TRBV2 with TRBJ1-5; a possible D gene is TRBD1 (6 bases). V shed 1 base and J shed 6 bases, with 16 bases lying between them. Germline lookup yields CDR1 SNHLY and CDR2 FYNNEI. The CDR3 totals 16 residues. Here the CDR3 reads CASSEGTADWIQPQHF. In DNA, the CDR3 is TGTGCCAGCAGTGAAGGGACAGCGGATTGGATTCAGCCCCAGCATTTT.

The count of this clone is one. The chain employs TRBV4-1 and TRBJ1-2, with a possible D match to TRBD1 (6 bases). The CDR3 has 14 residues. V was cut by 1 base and J by 4 bases, with 10 bases left in between. Germline V gene sequence: CDR1 MGHRA, CDR2 YSYEKL. Written as DNA, the CDR3 is TGCGCCAGCAGCCAAGGACCAGGGGTCTATGGCTACACCTTC. This encodes CASSQGPGVYGYTF.

The chain uses TRBV6-5 and TRBJ1-2; 10 nucleotides agree with TRBD1. Germline loops: CDR1 MNHEY, CDR2 SVGAGI. The CDR3 extends over 15 amino acids. After removal of 2 bases from V and 7 bases from J, the junction contained 7 bases not matched to a gene. The CDR3 DNA reads as TGTGCCAGCAGTTACCTAAAAAGGACAGGGGGTGGCTACACCTTC. Amino acid sequence: CASSYLKRTGGGYTF.

The chain uses TRBV29-1 and TRBJ1-2; maybe TRBD1 (6 bases). The CDR3 loop spans 12 amino acids. The ends were cut back, 4 bases at V and 7 bases at J, with 13 bases in the middle. Germline V CDR1 and CDR2: SQVTM, ANQGSEA. The CDR3, as DNA: TGCAGCGTTGTAGGGGGGGTCGGTGGCTACACCTTC. Translation gives CSVVGGVGGYTF.

The chain recombines TRBV4-1 with TRBJ1-6; possibly TRBD1 for D (5 bases). V shed 0 bases and J shed 4 bases, with 16 bases lying between them. The germline gives CDR1 MGHRA, CDR2 YSYEKL. This CDR3 contains 18 residues. For the CDR3, the DNA is TGCGCCAGCAGCCAAGATCTCTTAACGGGGACTTATAATTCACCCCTCCACTTT. Translating gives CASSQDLLTGTYNSPLHF.

This chain links TRBV4-3 with TRBJ2-5, with 11 bases aligning to TRBD2. Germline V gene lookup returns CDR1 LGHNA and CDR2 YSLEER. V lost 3 bases, J lost 4 bases, and 10 bases stayed unmatched. CDR3 length: 17 residues. CDR3 in amino acids: CASSQGLAVVPGETQYF. CDR3 nucleotide sequence: TGCGCCAGCAGCCAGGGACTAGCGGTCGTGCCCGGAGAGACCCAGTACTTC.

The V gene is TRBV4-3, the J gene TRBJ2-3, with TRBD2 identical over 7 bases. The CDR3 consists of 14 residues. Germline V lookup: CDR1 LGHNA, CDR2 YSLEER. Trimming cost V 3 bases and J 3 bases; bases outside gene matches: 3. The CDR3 bases are TGCGCCAGCAGCCATCTAGCGGATACAGATACGCAGTATTTT. The encoded protein is CASSHLADTDTQYF.

The gene calls are TRBV19 and TRBJ1-5; D might be TRBD1 (6 bases). Germline CDR1 LNHDA, CDR2 SQIVND (reference sequence). Trimming took 5 bases from V and 7 from J, leaving 9 bases between them. CDR3 size: 12 residues. The CDR3 DNA is TGTGCCAGTAGTGCGGGGGCCCAGCCCCAGCATTTT. Protein sequence: CASSAGAQPQHF.

V usage is TRBV19 and J usage is TRBJ2-5; 11 bases fit TRBD2. CDR1 and CDR2 from the germline V gene are LNHDA and SQIVND (reference sequence). This CDR3 contains 16 residues. V shed 4 bases and J 4 bases; nucleotides not matched to a gene: 8. The CDR3 sequence: CASSSLTSGGGETQYF. The CDR3 DNA sequence: TGTGCCAGTAGTAGCCTAACTAGCGGGGGAGGAGAGACCCAGTACTTC. Together with reference TRBV19 and TRBJ2-5, the CDR3 gives the full variable domain: DGGITQSPKYLFRKEGQNVTLSCEQNLNHDAMYWYRQDPGQGLRLIYYSQIVNDFQKGDIAEGYSVSREKKESFPLTVTSAQKNPTAFYLCASSSLTSGGGETQYFGPGTRLLVL.

V usage is TRBV30 and J usage is TRBJ2-5, with 7 bases aligning to TRBD2. The CDR3 consists of 14 residues. V lost 5 bases and J lost 3; bases outside the gene matches: 9. The germline gives CDR1 GTSNPN, CDR2 SVGIG (reference sequence). CDR3 DNA: TGTGCCTGGTCCGGCGGGGGAGGGAAAGAGACCCAGTACTTC. Translated, it gives CAWSGGGGKETQYF.

This rearrangement joins TRBV6-2 or TRBV6-3 to TRBJ2-1; D possibly corresponds to TRBD1 (6 bases). Trimming took off 2 bases at V and 1 base at J, with 15 bases between the two ends. The CDR3 is made up of 17 amino acids. The V gene's germline CDR1 is MNHEY and CDR2 SVGEGT. The CDR3 spells CASSYTLRQASYNEQFF. Here the CDR3 DNA reads TGTGCCAGCAGTTACACACTACGACAGGCTTCCTACAATGAGCAGTTCTTC.

This chain uses TRBV13 with TRBJ2-1; TRBD2 matches 8 bases. CDR3 length equals 14 residues. The ends lost 6 bases at V and 3 bases at J; junction bases unmatched: 4. Per the germline V gene, CDR1 is PRHDT and CDR2 is FYEKMQ (reference sequence). The CDR3 spells CASRGGTSYNEQFF. The CDR3 DNA reads as TGTGCCAGCAGAGGTGGGACTAGCTACAATGAGCAGTTCTTC.